The rows below give T cell receptor beta chains drawn from one sample of a study of blood T cell repertoires in COVID-19. Using immunoSEQ multiplex PCR, the repertoire was profiled, and TCRdb retains in-frame clones only, with some absent. The sample has around 110,000 clones; approximately 90% are singletons. The sequenced sample consisted of peripheral blood. The origin of the receptors is a human donor with active COVID-19. The donor label of this sample is uncertain. The CDR3 runs from the conserved cysteine through the conserved F or W. The D gene is left open where the match is weak. Clone sizes are given selectively: once, few, many, or a class where the clone is expanded.

V	size	J	D	CDR3	DNA
TRBV5-1	.	TRBJ2-7	.	CASSFTSSYYEQYF	TGCGCCAGCAGCTTTACCTCCTCCTACTACGAGCAGTACTTC
TRBV5-1	.	TRBJ2-7	.	CASSLLQGTGEQYF	TGCGCCAGCAGCTTGTTGCAGGGAACAGGCGAGCAGTACTTC
TRBV18	.	TRBJ1-6	TRBD1	CASSPRTGGNSPLHF	TGTGCCAGCTCACCGAGGACAGGGGGTAATTCACCCCTCCACTTT
TRBV29-1	.	TRBJ1-1	TRBD1	CSTRVTGSPNTEAFF	TGCAGCACAAGAGTGACAGGGTCGCCAAACACTGAAGCTTTCTTT
TRBV12-3/TRBV12-4	.	TRBJ2-5	.	CASSLTVQETQYF	TGTGCCAGCAGTTTGACAGTCCAAGAGACCCAGTACTTC
TRBV13	.	TRBJ2-3	TRBD2	CASSLETSGGGDTQYF	TGTGCCAGCAGCCTAGAGACTAGCGGGGGGGGAGATACGCAGTATTTT
TRBV7-9	.	TRBJ1-2	TRBD1	CASSKGTGTGEYHNYGYTF	TGTGCCAGCAGCAAGGGGACTGGGACAGGGGAGTACCATAACTATGGCTACACCTTC
TRBV7-2	.	TRBJ2-1	.	CASSLGGGTYNEQFF	TGTGCCAGCAGCTTGGGAGGGGGGACCTACAATGAGCAGTTCTTC
TRBV6-5	.	TRBJ2-5	TRBD2	CASRGLAGAETQYF	TGTGCCAGCAGGGGACTAGCGGGGGCGGAGACCCAGTACTTC
TRBV24-1	.	TRBJ2-5	TRBD1	CATRGQGPQETQYF	TGTGCCACCAGAGGACAGGGTCCCCAAGAGACCCAGTACTTC
TRBV7-2	.	TRBJ1-6	TRBD1	CASSLASGGRSPLHF	TGTGCCAGCAGCTTAGCATCAGGGGGCAGGTCACCCCTCCACTTT
TRBV7-2	.	TRBJ2-1	TRBD2	CASSRSGTSGLYNEQFF	TGTGCCAGCAGCAGATCCGGGACTAGCGGTCTCTACAATGAGCAGTTCTTC
TRBV7-2	.	TRBJ1-6	.	CASSLVSGENSPLHF	TGTGCCAGCAGCTTAGTTTCAGGTGAAAATTCACCCCTCCACTTT
TRBV5-6	.	TRBJ2-7	TRBD1	CASSLGQGAYEQYF	TGTGCCAGCAGCTTGGGACAGGGGGCCTACGAGCAGTACTTC
TRBV6-5	.	TRBJ2-3	TRBD2	CASSPSGGATDTQYF	TGTGCCAGCAGTCCTAGCGGGGGGGCAACAGATACGCAGTATTTT
TRBV7-9	.	TRBJ2-1	.	CASSPGLKYNEQFF	TGTGCCAGCAGCCCAGGACTGAAATACAATGAGCAGTTCTTC
TRBV7-8	.	TRBJ2-1	.	CASSLASDEQFF	TGTGCCAGCAGCTTAGCGAGCGATGAGCAGTTCTTC
TRBV15	.	TRBJ2-5	.	CATSRAGWETQYF	TGTGCCACCAGCAGAGCGGGGTGGGAGACCCAGTACTTC
TRBV5-1	.	TRBJ1-6	.	CASSLVDRNSPLHF	TGCGCCAGCAGCTTGGTGGACAGAAATTCACCCCTCCACTTT
TRBV11-2	.	TRBJ2-1	TRBD2	CASSLVGGALNEQFF	TGTGCCAGCAGCTTAGTCGGGGGGGCCCTCAATGAGCAGTTCTTC
TRBV2	.	TRBJ1-1	.	CASEKAQTDVNTEAFF	TGTGCCAGCGAAAAAGCACAGACAGATGTGAACACTGAAGCTTTCTTT
TRBV7-2	.	TRBJ1-1	.	CASSLGDINTEAFF	TGTGCCAGCAGCTTAGGAGACATCAACACTGAAGCTTTCTTT
TRBV24-1	few	TRBJ2-7	.	CATESDRSPYEQYF	TGTGCCACCGAATCAGACAGGAGCCCCTACGAGCAGTACTTC
TRBV27	.	TRBJ2-5	.	CASSYQGGGETQYF	TGTGCCAGCAGTTACCAGGGGGGAGGAGAGACCCAGTACTTC
TRBV3-1/TRBV3-2	.	TRBJ1-2	.	CASSRGRGYGYTF	TGTGCCAGCAGCCGGGGGCGAGGATATGGCTACACCTTC
TRBV4-1	.	TRBJ1-5	.	CASSLRRESFEPQHF	TGCGCCAGCAGCCTCCGCCGGGAGTCTTTTGAGCCCCAGCATTTT
TRBV6-5	.	TRBJ1-4	.	CASSYNVILSGEKLFF	TGTGCCAGCAGTTACAACGTTATCCTATCTGGTGAAAAACTGTTTTTT
TRBV7-9	.	TRBJ2-5	TRBD2	CASSTSAYQETQYF	TGTGCCAGCAGTACTAGCGCGTACCAAGAGACCCAGTACTTC
TRBV4-3	.	TRBJ2-1	.	CASSRQLTRSNEQFF	TGCGCCAGCAGCCGGCAACTCACTAGGTCCAATGAGCAGTTCTTC
TRBV9	.	TRBJ1-2	.	CASSVGGGSYGYTF	TGTGCCAGCAGCGTAGGGGGCGGGAGCTATGGCTACACCTTC
TRBV19	.	TRBJ2-2	TRBD2	CASSLSGGNTGELFF	TGTGCCAGTAGTCTTAGCGGGGGGAACACCGGGGAGCTGTTTTTT
TRBV19	once	TRBJ2-1	TRBD1	CASRQGHNEQFF	TGTGCCAGCAGACAGGGACACAATGAGCAGTTCTTC
TRBV4-3	.	TRBJ2-7	TRBD2	CASSQGLAGSPYEQYF	TGCGCCAGCAGCCAGGGACTAGCGGGGAGCCCCTACGAGCAGTACTTC
TRBV20-1	.	TRBJ2-3	TRBD2	CSASVTSGVAGTDTQYF	TGCAGTGCTAGTGTGACTAGCGGGGTTGCAGGCACAGATACGCAGTATTTT
TRBV6-5	.	TRBJ1-2	.	CASSYLGHNYGYTF	TGTGCCAGCAGTTACCTTGGACACAACTATGGCTACACCTTC